The 9 T cell receptor beta chains below were found in one sample sequenced in a study of blood T cell repertoires in COVID-19. Sequenced by immunoSEQ multiplex PCR; TCRdb stores in-frame clones only, minus some. This sample carries approximately 130,000 clones, roughly 81% of them seen once, and the ten largest clones take around 13%. Input material: peripheral blood. These receptors all come from a human donor in a cohort sampled during active COVID-19.

The gene calls are TRBV7-8 and TRBJ2-3, with 7 bases fitting TRBD1. CDR1 and CDR2 (germline): SGHVS, FQNEAQ. This CDR3 region has 15 residues. Germline trimming cut 6 bases from V and 0 bases from J; bases unmatched to any gene: 6. CDR3 nucleotide sequence: TGTGCCAGCAGTAGGGACAGCCCTAGCACAGATACGCAGTATTTT. Amino acids: CASSRDSPSTDTQYF.

The chain couples TRBV3-1 (or the pseudogene TRBV3-2) to TRBJ2-7, with 7 bases fitting TRBD1. V was pared by 3 bases and J by 3 bases, with 8 bases of the junction left unmatched. Germline loops: CDR1 LGHDT, CDR2 YNNKEL (reference sequence). The CDR3 extends over 15 amino acids. CDR3 sequence (DNA): TGTGCCAGCAGCCAGTTCCCGACAGGGCTCTACGAGCAGTACTTC. This encodes CASSQFPTGLYEQYF.

The chain carries TRBV3-1 (or the pseudogene TRBV3-2) and TRBJ1-5; 7 bases agree with TRBD1. The germline V gene encodes CDR1 LGHDT and CDR2 YNNKEL (reference sequence). After removal of 1 base from V and 1 base from J, the junction contained 10 bases not matched to a gene. The CDR3 has 18 amino acids. The CDR3 nucleotides read TGTGCCAGCAGCCAAGGCCCCCTGACAGGGCGGAGCAATCAGCCCCAGCATTTT. Residues: CASSQGPLTGRSNQPQHF.

The gene calls are TRBV18 and TRBJ2-7; 7 bases match TRBD1. The CDR3 runs to 13 residues. Looked up from germline, CDR1 is KGHSH and CDR2 is LQKENI. The ends lost 5 bases at V and 2 bases at J; junction bases unmatched: 3. CDR3 loop: CASSKDRAYEQYF. CDR3 nucleotides: TGTGCCAGCTCAAAAGACAGGGCCTACGAGCAGTACTTC.

The chain uses TRBV4-2 and TRBJ2-7, with 10 bases that match TRBD2. Germline V lookup: CDR1 LGHNA, CDR2 YNFKEQ. The CDR3 is 16 residues long. The ends lost 2 bases at V and 4 bases at J; junction bases unmatched: 8. Here the CDR3 DNA reads TGTGCCAGCAGCCAAAGCGTACTAGCGGGAATATACGAGCAGTACTTC. This gives the protein CASSQSVLAGIYEQYF.

The V and J genes are TRBV27 and TRBJ1-6; possibly TRBD1 for D (6 bases). V lost 2 bases, J lost 10 bases, and 12 bases lay in between. Germline V gives CDR1 MNHEY, CDR2 SMNVEV (reference sequence). The CDR3 spans 14 residues. In DNA, the CDR3 is TGTGCCAGCAGTTTAAGGGGGGGGAACTCACCCCTCCACTTT. Residues: CASSLRGGNSPLHF.

The chain employs TRBV7-2 and TRBJ2-7; 9 bases agree with TRBD2. From germline, CDR1 is SGHTA and CDR2 FQGNSA. The CDR3 runs 17 residues. V shed 5 bases and J 5 bases; nucleotides not matched to a gene: 16. CDR3 loop: CASSVRGGGASLHEQYF. CDR3 in DNA: TGTGCCAGCAGCGTCCGGGGCGGGGGGGCCAGCCTCCACGAGCAGTACTTC.

This rearrangement joins TRBV4-1 to TRBJ2-1, with TRBD2 identical over 8 bases. Germline V gene data show CDR1 as MGHRA and CDR2 as YSYEKL. The trim removed 0 bases at V and 6 bases at J, leaving 10 bases unmatched. The CDR3 consists of 17 residues. CDR3 nucleotides: TGCGCCAGCAGCCAAGATCCCCGAGCGGGGGACTCCAATGAGCAGTTCTTC. It translates to CASSQDPRAGDSNEQFF.

This chain uses TRBV3-1 (or the pseudogene TRBV3-2) with TRBJ2-5; possibly TRBD1 for D (5 bases). The CDR3 totals 12 residues. Germline CDR1 and CDR2: LGHDT and YNNKEL (reference sequence). Trimming cost V 8 bases and J 5 bases, with 12 bases left between them. CDR3 sequence (DNA): TGTGCCAGCGGGCAGGGAAGGGAGACCCAGTACTTC. The encoded protein is CASGQGRETQYF.